Listed below are T cell receptor beta chains from one sample, sequenced in a study of blood T cell repertoires in COVID-19. Assay: immunoSEQ multiplex PCR; the TCRdb copy retains only in-frame clones and omits some. The repertoire has 24,000 or so clones, roughly 87% of them found once; the top ten carry less than 15%. The specimen sequenced was peripheral blood. These receptors all come from a human donor in a cohort sampled during active COVID-19. The donor label of this sample is uncertain. Each CDR3 is given with its conserved first and last residue. The D gene is left open where the match is weak.

D | V | CDR3
- | TRBV4-1 | CASSQKMAGGLDNSPLHF
- | TRBV12-3/TRBV12-4 | CASRRTADSPLHF
- | TRBV28 | CATLDRGSYGYTF
TRBD2 | TRBV10-3 | CATRTSSSTDTQYF
- | TRBV14 | CASSLQANYGYTF
- | TRBV19 | CASSRTAYGYTF
TRBD1 | TRBV4-3 | CASSQGMTGNRGEKLFF
TRBD2 | TRBV9 | CASSPTSGTSGGPYNEQFF
- | TRBV13 | CASSLVAGRTDTQYF
TRBD2 | TRBV24-1 | CATSDTRSGGAVTGELFF
TRBD2 | TRBV3-1/TRBV3-2 | CASSQDFSGGAPAKNIQYF
- | TRBV5-6 | CASSLGGERGYTF
TRBD1 | TRBV19 | CATETGSGTYSEAFF
- | TRBV12-5 | CASGLVQGTEKLFF
TRBD1 | TRBV9 | CASSVGPYRGTGTGELFF
TRBD1 | TRBV19 | CASSTPGGFRQPQHF
- | TRBV19 | CASSIHGRGWSTIYF
TRBD1 | TRBV7-9 | CASSRRDRGPDTQYF
TRBD1 | TRBV6-1 | CASSEAGTGFEKLFF
TRBD1 | TRBV11-2 | CASSLMGTGYTNEKLFF
- | TRBV29-1 | CSVERTGTDTQYF
TRBD1 | TRBV9 | CASSVGPGGAGNTIYF
- | TRBV24-1 | CATSALRPYRDTEAFF
TRBD1 | TRBV7-9 | CASSFRGTGYDEQYF
- | TRBV4-2 | CASSQDSSAEAFF
- | TRBV19 | CASSTTLGPEQYF
- | TRBV23-1 | CANTPEGLGYTF
- | TRBV5-1 | CASSSSGGPSSDTQYF